This T cell receptor (beta chain) came from a study of shared clonotypes between healthy human individuals. Germline lookup yields CDR1 SGDLS and CDR2 YYNGEE. The junction had 3 bases not matched to a gene; V was cut back by 3 bases and J by 2 bases. The CDR3 runs 15 residues. The study's findings and limits: The researchers took only blood, and tissue repertoires probably look different.

TCRdb keeps only in-frame clones here, not all; method: immunoSEQ multiplex PCR. Of 900,000 to 1,200,000 clones detected, around 78% appear once; the ten largest clones hold 0.61%. This clone was seen a single time. What it binds is unknown. The receptor comes from a man younger than 35 in good health. Some clones in this sample may be carry-over from other donors' samples. Specimen: memory CD4+ T cells from PBMCs. Subset reported: CD45RA-negative fraction. The V and J genes are TRBV9 and TRBJ2-1; 9 bases agree with TRBD1. CDR3 sequence: CASSEGTGTYNEQFF. The DNA of the CDR3 is TGTGCCAGCAGCGAGGGGACAGGGACCTACAATGAGCAGTTCTTC.